One sample yielded the 27 T cell receptor beta chains listed below, sequenced in a study of shared clonotypes between healthy human individuals. The assay was immunoSEQ multiplex PCR, and TCRdb's table has in-frame clones only and misses some. The sample has about 2,200,000 clones; roughly 91% are singletons. The naive CD8 fraction comprised CD45RO-negative cells positively selected for CCR7 and excluded terminally differentiated effector memory CD45RA+ cells. Sequencing input: naive CD8+ T cells from PBMCs. All receptors come from a man in his late teens or twenties in good health. Some clones in this sample may be carry-over from other donors' samples.

The V call is TRBV9, the J call TRBJ2-1; no clear D gene. The CDR3 spans 15 residues. Germline V gene lookup returns CDR1 SGDLS and CDR2 YYNGEE. V lost 2 bases to trimming and J lost 7 bases, with 16 bases between them. The CDR3 protein is CASSVLGLGMNEQFF. In DNA form, the CDR3 reads TGTGCCAGCAGCGTGCTTGGGCTAGGGATGAATGAGCAGTTCTTC.

The V gene is TRBV6-5, the J gene TRBJ1-1, with D perhaps matching TRBD1 (5 bases). In germline, CDR1 is MNHEY, CDR2 SVGAGI. V was clipped by 2 bases and J by 1 base, with 8 bases between them. The CDR3 has 14 residues. CDR3 sequence: CASSYQTGNTEAFF. CDR3 DNA: TGTGCCAGCAGTTACCAAACAGGGAACACTGAAGCTTTCTTT.

The chain couples TRBV7-2 to TRBJ2-7; tentative D call: TRBD1 (5 bases). The germline V gene has CDR1 SGHTA and CDR2 FQGNSA. The CDR3 has 14 residues. Between the trimmed V and J ends, which lost 1 base and 7 bases, there was a span of 14 bases. This chain's CDR3 is CASSLVGLPGEQYF. The CDR3 nucleotides read TGTGCCAGCAGCTTAGTGGGATTGCCAGGGGAGCAGTACTTC. Looking up the rest from reference TRBV7-2 and TRBJ2-7 gives the full variable domain: GAGVSQSPSNKVTEKGKDVELRCDPISGHTALYWYRQSLGQGLEFLIYFQGNSAPDKSGLPSDRFSAERTGGSVSTLTIQRTQQEDSAVYLCASSLVGLPGEQYFGPGTRLTVT.

Comment on this clone: Other DNA sequences in this specimen translate into the identical CDR3. The V call is TRBV9, the J call TRBJ2-7, with D perhaps TRBD2 (6 bases). V was cut by 0 bases and J by 0 bases, with 10 bases left in between. This CDR3 has 15 residues. Germline lookup yields CDR1 SGDLS and CDR2 YYNGEE. The CDR3 nucleotides read TGTGCCAGCAGCGTAGATTGGGGAGGCTCCTACGAGCAGTACTTC. It codes for CASSVDWGGSYEQYF.

The gene calls are TRBV29-1 and TRBJ1-2, with 12 nucleotides matching TRBD1. The J segment lost 8 bases and the V segment lost 7 bases, leaving 8 bases of the junction unmatched. The germline V gene has CDR1 SQVTM and CDR2 ANQGSEA. This CDR3 spans 13 amino acids. CDR3 loop: CSAPGQGAEGYTF. In DNA, the CDR3 is TGCAGCGCTCCGGGACAGGGGGCGGAGGGCTACACCTTC.

Worth noting for this clone: Other DNA sequences of this sample code for an identical CDR3. The chain has TRBV28 and TRBJ1-5; the match to TRBD1 covers 7 bases. Unmatched junction bases numbered 4, after V lost 5 bases and J lost 3 bases. This CDR3 has 14 amino acids. In germline, CDR1 is MDHEN, CDR2 SYDVKM. The CDR3 reads CASSLTGDNQPQHF. CDR3 bases: TGTGCCAGCAGTCTCACAGGGGACAATCAGCCCCAGCATTTT. Using reference TRBV28 and TRBJ1-5 for the parts outside the CDR3, the full variable domain is DVKVTQSSRYLVKRTGEKVFLECVQDMDHENMFWYRQDPGLGLRLIYFSYDVKMKEKGDIPEGYSVSREKKERFSLILESASTNQTSMYLCASSLTGDNQPQHFGDGTRLSIL.

The chain has TRBV7-2 and TRBJ2-7; D unclear. This CDR3 region has 12 residues. The ends were cut back, 1 base at V and 10 bases at J, with 11 bases in the middle. From germline, CDR1 is SGHTA and CDR2 FQGNSA. CDR3 region: CASSLGFLEQYF. DNA of the CDR3: TGTGCCAGCAGCTTAGGTTTTTTGGAACAGTACTTC.

The CDR3 region is CASQARQLANYGYTF. The DNA for the CDR3 is TGTGCCAGCCAAGCAAGACAGCTAGCTAACTATGGCTACACCTTC. V usage is TRBV6-1 and J usage is TRBJ1-2; D might be TRBD1 (5 bases). From germline, CDR1 is MNHNS and CDR2 SASEGT. The CDR3 contains 15 residues. V was shortened by 8 bases and J by 0 bases, with 16 bases between the two germline ends.

V gene TRBV5-4 combines with J gene TRBJ1-5, with unresolved D. This CDR3 comprises 16 residues. The V end was cut by 3 bases, the J end by 6 bases, with 19 bases between. Germline-derived CDR1 and CDR2 are SGHNT and YYREEE (reference sequence). This CDR3 is CASSSPGTPKPQPQHF. CDR3 nucleotides: TGTGCCAGCAGCTCACCTGGAACTCCTAAGCCTCAGCCCCAGCATTTT.

This clone was seen only a few times. V gene TRBV25-1 combines with J gene TRBJ1-2; D uncertain. Per germline, CDR1 MGHDK and CDR2 SYGVNS. This CDR3 comprises 12 residues. Trimming took 3 bases from V and 5 from J, leaving 7 bases between them. The CDR3 protein is CASSETAYGYTF. CDR3 DNA: TGTGCCAGCAGTGAGACCGCATATGGCTACACCTTC.

The rearrangement uses TRBV5-1 and TRBJ2-7; 7 positions match TRBD1. CDR1 is SGHRS and CDR2 is YFSETQ in the germline V gene. The CDR3 is made up of 17 amino acids. With 4 bases clipped from V and 3 bases from J, the junction kept 16 bases outside the gene matches. The CDR3 sequence: CASSLGSRQGGIYEQYF. The CDR3 DNA reads as TGCGCCAGCAGCCTGGGGTCCCGACAGGGTGGAATCTACGAGCAGTACTTC.

The chain joins TRBV2 to TRBJ2-7; D is tentatively TRBD1 or TRBD2 (7 bases each). The V gene's germline CDR1 is SNHLY and CDR2 FYNNEI. There are 14 residues in the CDR3. V was pared by 8 bases and J by 5 bases, with 19 bases between. CDR3 sequence: CASGRGRGPDEQYF. The CDR3 DNA reads as TGTGCCAGCGGCAGGGGGAGGGGGCCGGACGAGCAGTACTTC. The full variable domain, its missing parts supplied by reference TRBV2 and TRBJ2-7, is EPEVTQTPSHQVTQMGQEVILRCVPISNHLYFYWYRQILGQKVEFLVSFYNNEISEKSEIFDDQFSVERPDGSNFTLKIRSTKLEDSAMYFCASGRGRGPDEQYFGPGTRLTVT.

V is TRBV5-1 and J is TRBJ2-3, with D possibly TRBD2 on 6 matching bases. Germline CDR1 and CDR2: SGHRS and YFSETQ. The V end was cut by 4 bases, the J end by 5 bases, with 20 bases between. The CDR3 is made up of 16 amino acids. CDR3: CASSLAGLEIKDTQYF. Written as DNA, the CDR3 is TGCGCCAGCAGCCTGGCGGGACTCGAAATAAAAGATACGCAGTATTTT. The variable domain in full, completed from reference TRBV5-1 and TRBJ2-3, reads KAGVTQTPRYLIKTRGQQVTLSCSPISGHRSVSWYQQTPGQGLQFLFEYFSETQRNKGNFPGRFSGRQFSNSRSEMNVSTLELGDSALYLCASSLAGLEIKDTQYFGPGTRLTVL.

The genes are TRBV7-9 and TRBJ2-3; D ambiguous. This CDR3 comprises 15 residues. V lost 8 bases, J lost 2 bases, and 17 bases lay in between. Germline CDR1 reads SEHNR; CDR2 reads FQNEAQ (reference sequence). The CDR3 protein is CASGVLGLNTDTQYF. In DNA form, the CDR3 reads TGTGCCAGCGGCGTCCTAGGGCTTAACACAGATACGCAGTATTTT. The entire variable domain, with the rest obtained from reference TRBV7-9 and TRBJ2-3, is as follows: DTGVSQNPRHKITKRGQNVTFRCDPISEHNRLYWYRQTLGQGPEFLTYFQNEAQLEKSRLLSDRFSAERPKGSFSTLEIQRTEQGDSAMYLCASGVLGLNTDTQYFGPGTRLTVL.

Remarks on this clone: This CDR3 is also generated by other DNA sequences in the sample. This sequence joins TRBV6-1 and TRBJ2-7; D is possibly TRBD2 (6 bases). The CDR3 length is 14 residues. Germline CDR1 and CDR2: MNHNS and SASEGT. V was clipped by 4 bases and J by 0 bases, with 10 bases between them. The CDR3 reads CASSGRGSSYEQYF. In DNA, the CDR3 is TGTGCCAGCAGTGGACGGGGGAGCTCCTACGAGCAGTACTTC.

This clone was observed once. Other nucleotide sequences from this sample produce the same CDR3. The rearrangement links TRBV7-9 to TRBJ2-7; 9 bases agree with TRBD1. The J segment lost 3 bases and the V segment lost 5 bases, leaving 8 bases of the junction unmatched. The CDR3 loop spans 15 amino acids. Germline loops: CDR1 SEHNR, CDR2 FQNEAQ (reference sequence). CDR3 in amino acids: CASSLSGQGLYEQYF. The CDR3 DNA follows: TGTGCCAGCAGCCTATCGGGACAGGGTCTCTACGAGCAGTACTTC. Filled out from reference TRBV7-9 and TRBJ2-7, the complete variable domain reads DTGVSQNPRHKITKRGQNVTFRCDPISEHNRLYWYRQTLGQGPEFLTYFQNEAQLEKSRLLSDRFSAERPKGSFSTLEIQRTEQGDSAMYLCASSLSGQGLYEQYFGPGTRLTVT.

The V gene is TRBV4-2, the J gene TRBJ2-2; 9 bases align to TRBD2. Trimming at V came to 3 bases and at J to 6 bases, leaving 11 bases not matched to a gene. This CDR3 has 17 amino acids. CDR1 LGHNA and CDR2 YNFKEQ come from the germline V gene. CDR3 residues: CASSQMPGLADPGELFF. The DNA for the CDR3 is TGTGCCAGCAGCCAGATGCCGGGACTAGCTGATCCCGGGGAGCTGTTTTTT.

The chain employs TRBV7-9 and TRBJ2-3, with D perhaps TRBD1 or TRBD2 (6 bases each). Germline CDR1 SEHNR, CDR2 FQNEAQ (reference sequence). The CDR3 has 16 residues. V lost 0 bases to trimming and J lost 2 bases, with 12 bases between them. In nucleotides, the CDR3 is TGTGCCAGCAGCTTAGCGCTCGGGGGCCTCACAGATACGCAGTATTTT. Translated: CASSLALGGLTDTQYF.

This clone was counted once. The chain has TRBV6-6 and TRBJ1-3; a possible D gene is TRBD1 (5 bases). Between the trimmed V and J ends, which lost 6 bases and 2 bases, there was a span of 11 bases. The CDR3 is 14 amino acids. Germline-derived CDR1 and CDR2 are MNHNY and SVGAGI (reference sequence). In nucleotides, the CDR3 is TGTGCCAGCAGGCACGGGGGACCTGGAAACACCATATATTTT. This sequence encodes CASRHGGPGNTIYF.

The V and J genes are TRBV6-1 and TRBJ2-7, with D unresolved. The CDR3 runs to 17 residues. CDR1 is MNHNS, CDR2 SASEGT, per germline. V lost 4 bases and J 0 bases, leaving 19 bases between the germline ends. CDR3 loop: CASSATPWTVSSYEQYF. As DNA, the CDR3 is TGTGCCAGCAGTGCCACCCCCTGGACGGTAAGCTCCTACGAGCAGTACTTC.

The rearrangement uses TRBV6-4 and TRBJ2-4; perhaps TRBD1 as D (6 bases). V was pared by 0 bases and J by 15 bases, with 9 bases between. CDR1 is MRHNA and CDR2 is SNTAGT in the germline V gene. The CDR3 is made up of 11 amino acids. CDR3 region: CASSDSLGGYF. CDR3 in DNA: TGTGCCAGCAGTGACTCCCTAGGGGGGTACTTC.

The rearrangement joins TRBV14 to TRBJ1-2; D unresolved. The CDR3 has 14 residues. The V and J ends lost 1 base and 4 bases respectively, with 10 bases between them. CDR1 and CDR2 from the germline V gene are SGHDN and FVKESK. CDR3 sequence: CASSQVSWGYGYTF. CDR3 nucleotide sequence: TGTGCCAGCAGCCAAGTCTCGTGGGGCTATGGCTACACCTTC.

The rearrangement links TRBV9 to TRBJ2-1; 9 bases are shared with TRBD2. Germline-derived CDR1 and CDR2 are SGDLS and YYNGEE. V shed 1 base and J 10 bases; nucleotides not matched to a gene: 6. There are 14 residues in the CDR3. For the CDR3, the DNA is TGTGCCAGCAGCGTATATAGCGGGAGTGGGGAGCAGTTCTTC. It codes for CASSVYSGSGEQFF.

This rearrangement joins TRBV29-1 to TRBJ2-1; D uncertain. V lost 3 bases to trimming and J lost 2 bases, with 5 bases between them. Per germline, CDR1 SQVTM and CDR2 ANQGSEA. This CDR3 is 12 amino acids long. In DNA form, the CDR3 reads TGCAGCGTTGACCGGCCCTACAATGAGCAGTTCTTC. Protein product: CSVDRPYNEQFF.

V gene TRBV7-8 combines with J gene TRBJ2-7; no clear D gene. Germline-derived CDR1 and CDR2 are SGHVS and FQNEAQ. This CDR3 contains 14 residues. V was trimmed by 4 bases and J by 2 bases, leaving 12 bases between them. The CDR3 region is CASSSTGSTYEQYF. DNA of the CDR3: TGTGCCAGCAGCTCGACGGGTAGTACCTACGAGCAGTACTTC.

This chain uses TRBV28 with TRBJ2-1; D is ambiguous. CDR1 is MDHEN and CDR2 is SYDVKM in the germline V gene. Trimming removed 6 bases at V and 8 bases at J, with 8 bases between. The CDR3 totals 11 residues. In DNA form, the CDR3 reads TGTGCCAGCAGCAACCTAGATGAGCAGTTCTTC. This encodes CASSNLDEQFF.

The table lists this clone with a count of one. The chain employs TRBV19 and TRBJ1-4, with D hard to call. CDR1 and CDR2 from the germline V gene are LNHDA and SQIVND (reference sequence). Between the trimmed V and J ends, which lost 7 bases and 4 bases, there was a span of 13 bases. The CDR3 length is 14 residues. The CDR3 region is CASNQDGHNEKLFF. The CDR3 DNA sequence: TGTGCCAGTAATCAAGACGGTCATAATGAAAAACTGTTTTTT. Based on the CDR3 plus reference TRBV19 and TRBJ1-4, the full variable domain is DGGITQSPKYLFRKEGQNVTLSCEQNLNHDAMYWYRQDPGQGLRLIYYSQIVNDFQKGDIAEGYSVSREKKESFPLTVTSAQKNPTAFYLCASNQDGHNEKLFFGSGTQLSVL.